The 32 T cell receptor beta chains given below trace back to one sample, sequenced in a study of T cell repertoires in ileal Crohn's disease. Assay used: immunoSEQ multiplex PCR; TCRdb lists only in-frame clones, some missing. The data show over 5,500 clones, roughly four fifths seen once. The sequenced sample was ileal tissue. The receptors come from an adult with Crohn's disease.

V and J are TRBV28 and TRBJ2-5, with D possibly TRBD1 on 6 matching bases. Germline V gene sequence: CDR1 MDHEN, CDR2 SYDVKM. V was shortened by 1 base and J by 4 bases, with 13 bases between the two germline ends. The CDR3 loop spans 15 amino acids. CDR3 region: CASSLLAQGRETQYF. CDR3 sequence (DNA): TGTGCCAGCAGTTTATTAGCACAGGGAAGAGAGACCCAGTACTTC.

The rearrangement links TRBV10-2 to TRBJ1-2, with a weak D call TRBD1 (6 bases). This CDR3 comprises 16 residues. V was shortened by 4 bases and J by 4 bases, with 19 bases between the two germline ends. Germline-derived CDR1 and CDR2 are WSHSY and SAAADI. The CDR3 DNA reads TGCGCCAGCAGTGCATTACAGGGTCTGCGGGGCTATGGCTACACCTTC. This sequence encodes CASSALQGLRGYGYTF.

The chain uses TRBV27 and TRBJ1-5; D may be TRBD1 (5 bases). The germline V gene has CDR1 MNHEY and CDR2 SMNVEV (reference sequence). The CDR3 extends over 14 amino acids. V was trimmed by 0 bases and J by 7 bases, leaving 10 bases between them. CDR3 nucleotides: TGTGCCAGCAGTTTATCCGGGGGATTCCAGCCCCAGCATTTT. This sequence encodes CASSLSGGFQPQHF.

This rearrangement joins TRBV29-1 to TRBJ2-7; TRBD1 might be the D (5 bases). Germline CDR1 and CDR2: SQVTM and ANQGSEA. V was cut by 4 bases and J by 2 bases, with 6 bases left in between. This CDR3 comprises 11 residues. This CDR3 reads CSVGGTYEQYF. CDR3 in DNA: TGCAGCGTTGGGGGCACCTACGAGCAGTACTTC.

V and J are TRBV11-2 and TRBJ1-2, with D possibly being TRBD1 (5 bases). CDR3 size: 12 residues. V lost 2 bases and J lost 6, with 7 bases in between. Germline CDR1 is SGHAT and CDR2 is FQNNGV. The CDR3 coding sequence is TGTGCCAGCAGCTTACTACAGGATGGCTACACCTTC. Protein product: CASSLLQDGYTF.

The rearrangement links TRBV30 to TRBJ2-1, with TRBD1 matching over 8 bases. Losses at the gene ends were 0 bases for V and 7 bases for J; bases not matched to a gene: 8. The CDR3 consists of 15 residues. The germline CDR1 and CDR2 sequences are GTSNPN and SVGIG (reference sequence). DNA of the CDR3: TGTGCCTGGAGTGTCGGGCAGGGGGCGCGAAATGAGCAGTTCTTC. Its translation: CAWSVGQGARNEQFF.

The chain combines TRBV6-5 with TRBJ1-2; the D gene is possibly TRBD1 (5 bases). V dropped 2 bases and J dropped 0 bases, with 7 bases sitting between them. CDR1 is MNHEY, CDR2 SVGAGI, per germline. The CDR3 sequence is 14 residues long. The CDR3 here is CASSYATANYGYTF. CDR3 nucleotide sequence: TGTGCCAGCAGTTACGCGACAGCTAACTATGGCTACACCTTC.

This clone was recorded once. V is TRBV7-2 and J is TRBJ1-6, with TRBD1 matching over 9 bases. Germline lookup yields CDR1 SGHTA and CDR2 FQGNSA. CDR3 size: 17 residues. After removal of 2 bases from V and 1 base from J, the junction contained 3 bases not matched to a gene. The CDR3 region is CASSLLGQGSYNSPLHF. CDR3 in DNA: TGTGCCAGCAGCTTACTGGGACAGGGATCCTATAATTCACCCCTCCACTTT.

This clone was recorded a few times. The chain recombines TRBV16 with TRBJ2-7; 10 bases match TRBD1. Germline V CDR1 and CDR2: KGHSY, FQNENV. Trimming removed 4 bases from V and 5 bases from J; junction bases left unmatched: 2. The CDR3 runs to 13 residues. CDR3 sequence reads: CASSRDRGHEQYF. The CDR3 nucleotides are TGTGCCAGCAGCCGGGACAGGGGCCACGAGCAGTACTTC.

The CDR3 DNA sequence: TGTGCCAGCACCAAAGGGACAGGGAGGGCCCAGTACTTC. As protein: CASTKGTGRAQYF. The gene calls are TRBV6-9 and TRBJ2-5, with 9 bases fitting TRBD1. This CDR3 is 13 amino acids long. Germline CDR1 reads MNHGY; CDR2 reads SVAAGI. V was pared by 7 bases and J by 9 bases, with 9 bases of the junction left unmatched.

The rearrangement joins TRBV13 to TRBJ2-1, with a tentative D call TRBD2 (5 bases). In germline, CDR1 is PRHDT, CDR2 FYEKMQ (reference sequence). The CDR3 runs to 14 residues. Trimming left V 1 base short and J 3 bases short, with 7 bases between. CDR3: CASSLAGNYNEQFF. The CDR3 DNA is TGTGCCAGCAGCTTAGCGGGGAACTACAATGAGCAGTTCTTC.

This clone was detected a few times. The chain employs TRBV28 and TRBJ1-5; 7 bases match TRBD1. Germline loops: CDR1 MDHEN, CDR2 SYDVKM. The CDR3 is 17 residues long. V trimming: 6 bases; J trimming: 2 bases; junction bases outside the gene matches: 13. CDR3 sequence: CASSILPTGPGNQPQHF. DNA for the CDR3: TGTGCCAGCAGCATATTACCGACAGGGCCGGGCAATCAGCCCCAGCATTTT.

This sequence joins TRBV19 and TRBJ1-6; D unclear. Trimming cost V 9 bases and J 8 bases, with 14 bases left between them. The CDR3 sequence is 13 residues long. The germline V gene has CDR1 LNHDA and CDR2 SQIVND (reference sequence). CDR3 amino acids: CASGVLKDSPLHF. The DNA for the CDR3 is TGTGCCAGCGGGGTCCTCAAGGATTCACCCCTCCACTTT.

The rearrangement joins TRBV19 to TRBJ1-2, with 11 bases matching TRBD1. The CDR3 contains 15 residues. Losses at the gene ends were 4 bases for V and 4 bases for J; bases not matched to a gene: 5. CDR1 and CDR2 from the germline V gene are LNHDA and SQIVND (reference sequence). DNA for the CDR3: TGTGCCAGTAGTAAAGGACAGGGGGCTAGCTATGGCTACACCTTC. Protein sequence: CASSKGQGASYGYTF.

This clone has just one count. The DNA for the CDR3 is TGTGCCACCAGCGGAATGCGAAACATCAAAGGGGGACGCGTAGCCAAAAACATTCAGTACTTC. Translating it yields CATSGMRNIKGGRVAKNIQYF. J is TRBJ2-4 and V is TRBV15; D possibly corresponds to TRBD1 (6 bases). Germline V CDR1 and CDR2: LNHNV, YYDKDF (reference sequence). CDR3 size: 21 residues. V was clipped by 5 bases and J by 0 bases, with 29 bases between them.

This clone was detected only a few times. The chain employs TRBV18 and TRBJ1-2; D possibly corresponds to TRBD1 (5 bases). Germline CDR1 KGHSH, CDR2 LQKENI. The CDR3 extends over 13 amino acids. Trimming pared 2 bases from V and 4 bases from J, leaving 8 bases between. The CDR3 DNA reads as TGTGCCAGCTCACCAGGGGACGGCTATGGCTACACCTTC. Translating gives CASSPGDGYGYTF.

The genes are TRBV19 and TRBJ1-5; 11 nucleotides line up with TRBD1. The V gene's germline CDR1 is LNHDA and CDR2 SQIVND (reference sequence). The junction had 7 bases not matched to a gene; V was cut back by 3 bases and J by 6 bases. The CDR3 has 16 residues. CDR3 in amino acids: CASSMRTGGAGQPQHF. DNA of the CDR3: TGTGCCAGTAGTATGAGGACAGGGGGCGCGGGTCAGCCCCAGCATTTT.

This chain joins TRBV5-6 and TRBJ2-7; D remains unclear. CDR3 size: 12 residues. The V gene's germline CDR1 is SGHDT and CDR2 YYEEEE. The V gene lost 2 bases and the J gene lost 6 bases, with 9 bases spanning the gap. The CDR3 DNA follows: TGTGCCAGCAGCTTCGGATTCATCGAGCAGTACTTC. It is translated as CASSFGFIEQYF.

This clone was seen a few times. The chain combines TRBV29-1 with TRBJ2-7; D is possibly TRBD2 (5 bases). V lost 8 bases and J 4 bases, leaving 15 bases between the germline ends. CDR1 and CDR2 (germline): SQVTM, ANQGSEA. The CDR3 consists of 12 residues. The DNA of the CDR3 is TGCAGCATAACAGCGGTAGGTTACGAGCAGTACTTC. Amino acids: CSITAVGYEQYF.

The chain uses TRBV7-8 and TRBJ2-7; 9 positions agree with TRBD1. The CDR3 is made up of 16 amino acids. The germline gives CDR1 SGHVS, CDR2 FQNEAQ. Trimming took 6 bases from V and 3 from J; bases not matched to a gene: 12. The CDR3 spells CASSLYSTGGNYEQYF. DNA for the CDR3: TGTGCCAGCAGTTTGTACTCGACAGGGGGAAACTACGAGCAGTACTTC.

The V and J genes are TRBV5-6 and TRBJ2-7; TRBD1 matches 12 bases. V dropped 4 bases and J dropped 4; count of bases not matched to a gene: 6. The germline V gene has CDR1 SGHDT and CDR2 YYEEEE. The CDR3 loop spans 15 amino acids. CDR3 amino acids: CASSTGTGGAYEQYF. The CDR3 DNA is TGTGCCAGCAGCACCGGGACAGGGGGCGCGTACGAGCAGTACTTC.

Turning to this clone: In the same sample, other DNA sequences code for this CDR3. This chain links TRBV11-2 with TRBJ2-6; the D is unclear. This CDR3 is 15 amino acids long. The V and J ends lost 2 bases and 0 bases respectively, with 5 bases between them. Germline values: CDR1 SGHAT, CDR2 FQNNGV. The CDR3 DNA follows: TGTGCCAGCAGCTTACAGCCCTCTGGGGCCAACGTCCTGACTTTC. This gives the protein CASSLQPSGANVLTF.

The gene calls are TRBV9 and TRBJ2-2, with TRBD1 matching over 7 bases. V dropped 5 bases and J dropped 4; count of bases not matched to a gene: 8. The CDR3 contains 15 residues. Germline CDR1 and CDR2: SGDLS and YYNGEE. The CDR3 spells CASRPGDRFTGELFF. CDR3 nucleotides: TGTGCCAGCAGACCTGGGGACAGATTCACCGGGGAGCTGTTTTTT. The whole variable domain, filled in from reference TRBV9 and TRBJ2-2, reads DSGVTQTPKHLITATGQRVTLRCSPRSGDLSVYWYQQSLDQGLQFLIQYYNGEERAKGNILERFSAQQFPDLHSELNLSSLELGDSALYFCASRPGDRFTGELFFGEGSRLTVL.

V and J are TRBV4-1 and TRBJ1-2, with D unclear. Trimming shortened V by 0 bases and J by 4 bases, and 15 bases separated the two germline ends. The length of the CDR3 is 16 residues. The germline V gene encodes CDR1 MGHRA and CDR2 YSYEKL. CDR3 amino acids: CASSQDEAGSGYGYTF. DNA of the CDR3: TGCGCCAGCAGCCAAGATGAGGCGGGCTCAGGCTATGGCTACACCTTC.

The CDR3 protein is CASSLKQGANNYGYTF. CDR3 sequence (DNA): TGCGCCAGCAGCCTAAAACAGGGGGCGAATAACTATGGCTACACCTTC. This chain links TRBV5-1 with TRBJ1-2; TRBD1 aligns across 9 bases. This CDR3 contains 16 residues. After removal of 4 bases from V and 1 base from J, the junction contained 8 bases not matched to a gene. CDR1 SGHRS and CDR2 YFSETQ come from the germline V gene.

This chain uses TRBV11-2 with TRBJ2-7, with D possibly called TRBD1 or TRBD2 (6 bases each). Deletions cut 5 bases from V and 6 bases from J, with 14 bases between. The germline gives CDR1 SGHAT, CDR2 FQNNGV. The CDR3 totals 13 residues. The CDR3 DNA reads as TGTGCCAGCAGCCTCCGGGGGCTGAGCGAGCAGTACTTC. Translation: CASSLRGLSEQYF.

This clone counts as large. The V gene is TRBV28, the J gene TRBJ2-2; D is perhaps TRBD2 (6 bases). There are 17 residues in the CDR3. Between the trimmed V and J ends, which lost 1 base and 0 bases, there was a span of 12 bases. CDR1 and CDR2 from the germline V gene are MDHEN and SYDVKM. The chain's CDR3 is CASSLFASASNTGELFF. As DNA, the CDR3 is TGTGCCAGCAGTTTATTCGCTAGCGCCTCGAACACCGGGGAGCTGTTTTTT.

The CDR3 region has the DNA TGCGCCAGCAGCCGCATTCCTTGGACAGGGTCAGAGACCCAGTACTTC. It specifies CASSRIPWTGSETQYF. The rearrangement links TRBV5-1 to TRBJ2-5; 8 bases are a match to TRBD1. The germline CDR1 and CDR2 sequences are SGHRS and YFSETQ. V dropped 4 bases and J dropped 4; count of bases not matched to a gene: 12. The CDR3 is 16 residues long.

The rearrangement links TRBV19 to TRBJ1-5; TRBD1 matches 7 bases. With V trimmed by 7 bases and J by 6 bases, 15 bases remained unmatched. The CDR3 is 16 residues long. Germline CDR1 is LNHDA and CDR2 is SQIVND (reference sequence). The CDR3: CASNPSPQGEAQPQHF. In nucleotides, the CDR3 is TGTGCCAGTAATCCCTCTCCTCAGGGGGAGGCTCAGCCCCAGCATTTT.

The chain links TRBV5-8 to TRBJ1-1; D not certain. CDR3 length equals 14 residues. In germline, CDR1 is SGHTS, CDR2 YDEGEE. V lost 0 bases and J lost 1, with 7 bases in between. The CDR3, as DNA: TGTGCCAGCAGCTTGGTTTGGCCGAACACTGAAGCTTTCTTT. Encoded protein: CASSLVWPNTEAFF.

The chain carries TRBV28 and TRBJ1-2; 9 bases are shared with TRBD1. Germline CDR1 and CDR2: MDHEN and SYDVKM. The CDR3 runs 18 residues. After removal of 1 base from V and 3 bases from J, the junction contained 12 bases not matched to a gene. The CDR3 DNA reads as TGTGCCAGCAGTTTATACGGGACAGGGTCCCTTAGGGACTATGGCTACACCTTC. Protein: CASSLYGTGSLRDYGYTF.

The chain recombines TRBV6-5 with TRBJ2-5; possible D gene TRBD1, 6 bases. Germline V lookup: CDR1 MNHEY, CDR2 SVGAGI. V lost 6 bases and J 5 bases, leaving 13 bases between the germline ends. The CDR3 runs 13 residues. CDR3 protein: CASRSTGSETQYF. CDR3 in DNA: TGTGCCAGCAGGTCCACAGGGTCGGAGACCCAGTACTTC.